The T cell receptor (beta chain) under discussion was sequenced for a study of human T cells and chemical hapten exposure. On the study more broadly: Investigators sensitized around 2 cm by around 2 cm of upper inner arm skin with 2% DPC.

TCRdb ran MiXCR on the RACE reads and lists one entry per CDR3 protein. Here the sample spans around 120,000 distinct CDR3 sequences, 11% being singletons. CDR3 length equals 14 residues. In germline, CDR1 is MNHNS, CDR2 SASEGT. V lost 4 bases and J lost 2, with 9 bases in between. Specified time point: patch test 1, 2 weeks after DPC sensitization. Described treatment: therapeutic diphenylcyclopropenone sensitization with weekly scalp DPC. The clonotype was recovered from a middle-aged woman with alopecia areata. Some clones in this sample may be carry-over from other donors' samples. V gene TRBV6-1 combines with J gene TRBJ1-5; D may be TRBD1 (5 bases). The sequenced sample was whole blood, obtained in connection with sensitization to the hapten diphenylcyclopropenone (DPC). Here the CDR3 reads CASSAGPGNQPQHF. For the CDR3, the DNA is TGTGCCAGCAGTGCGGGACCGGGCAATCAGCCCCAGCATTTT.